The rows below give T cell receptor beta chains drawn from one sample of a study of cytomegalovirus exposure and HLA in healthy donors. This table comes from immunoSEQ multiplex PCR, and its TCRdb copy is limited to in-frame clones, with some not included. The sample holds 150,000 to 200,000 clones; 60% to 80% are singletons and the top ten take about 4.3%. Input material: PBMCs. These receptor sequences come from a man between 18 and 29 years old in good health and CMV-seropositive. Each CDR3 is given with its conserved first and last residue. D genes are given only for firm matches. Some rows mark clone size as missing; the rest say once, few, many or name a class of expanded clone.

TRBJ2-3 | TRBD2 | TRBV7-9 | once | TGTGCCAGCAGCTTTGGACTAGCGGGAGGGAACATTTATACGCAGTATTTT | CASSFGLAGGNIYTQYF
TRBJ2-2 | TRBD2 | TRBV13 | - | TGTGCCAGCAGCCCGACTAGCGGGGGGGCCGGGGAGCTGTTTTTT | CASSPTSGGAGELFF
TRBJ1-2 | - | TRBV5-6 | once | TGTGCCAGCAGCTTGTTGGACAGCTCCCGGGGTGGCTACACCTTC | CASSLLDSSRGGYTF
TRBJ2-5 | TRBD2 | TRBV7-9 | - | TGTGCCAGCAGCCAAGCGGGGGGTTTTAAGACCCAGTACTTC | CASSQAGGFKTQYF
TRBJ2-3 | - | TRBV6-1 | few | TGTGCCAGCAGTGAATATATTACCGGGTCCCGTTCCGATACGCAGTATTTT | CASSEYITGSRSDTQYF
TRBJ2-1 | - | TRBV5-4 | - | TGTGCCAGCAGCTCCCGCTCGAGCTCCTACAATGAGCAGTTCTTC | CASSSRSSSYNEQFF
TRBJ1-1 | TRBD1 | TRBV7-8 | - | TGTGCCAGCAGCTGGGGACAGGGGACTGAAGCTTTCTTT | CASSWGQGTEAFF
TRBJ1-2 | - | TRBV29-1 | - | TGCAGCGTTGAACAGGGATTTTACTACACCTTC | CSVEQGFYYTF
TRBJ2-2 | - | TRBV30 | - | TGTGCCTGGAGTTCGGGGCTAGCGACAAGGGAGCTGTTTTTT | CAWSSGLATRELFF
TRBJ1-5 | - | TRBV28 | - | TGTGCCAGCAGGATTAGGGGTAGCAATCAGCCCCAGCATTTT | CASRIRGSNQPQHF
TRBJ1-6 | - | TRBV12-2 | - | TGTGCAAGTCGCCCCGCGGCCCCTCGTGGTGAGGGTTCACCCCTCCACTTT | CASRPAAPRGEGSPLHF
TRBJ1-6 | TRBD1 | TRBV5-1 | - | TGCGCCAGCAGCCCCCGTTCGGGGACAGGGGCATATTCACCCCTCCACTTT | CASSPRSGTGAYSPLHF
TRBJ2-1 | TRBD2 | TRBV11-2 | - | TGTGCCAGCAGCCCGGAGATGGCGGGAGGAAACAATGAGCAGTTCTTC | CASSPEMAGGNNEQFF
TRBJ1-1 | - | TRBV18 | few | TGTGCCAGCTCAGGGGGCATGAACACTGAAGCTTTCTTT | CASSGGMNTEAFF
TRBJ1-5 | TRBD1 | TRBV15 | - | TGTGCCACCAGCAGTGACAGGGGTGATCAGCCCCAGCATTTT | CATSSDRGDQPQHF
TRBJ1-5 | - | TRBV7-6 | - | TGTGCCAGCAGCTTAGCGCCAGGGGCACAACAGCCCCAGCATTTT | CASSLAPGAQQPQHF
TRBJ1-1 | - | TRBV6-1 | few | TGTGCCAGCAGTGAAATGGCAAACACTGAAGCTTTCTTT | CASSEMANTEAFF
TRBJ1-1 | - | TRBV5-1 | few | TGCGCCAGCAGCTTGGAAACAGTGACTGAAGCTTTCTTT | CASSLETVTEAFF
TRBJ1-1 | - | TRBV6-1 | - | TGTGCCAGCAGTGAAGCGGGGGGTTTCCCTGAAGCTTTCTTT | CASSEAGGFPEAFF
TRBJ2-1 | TRBD2 | TRBV9 | - | TGTGCCAGCAGCGTAGCATTAGCGGGCTACAATGAGCAGTTCTTC | CASSVALAGYNEQFF
TRBJ2-2 | TRBD1 | TRBV11-3 | - | TGCCGAGGCCTGAACCGGGACAGGCCCCCCCCGGGCACCGGGGAGCTGTTTTTT | CRGLNRDRPPPGTGELFF
TRBJ1-2 | TRBD1 | TRBV2 | - | TGTGCCAGCAGGGAGTCAAGGGCAGGGGGCGAAGGCTACACCTTC | CASRESRAGGEGYTF
TRBJ1-2 | - | TRBV2 | - | TGTGCCAGCAGTCCCACAGGGAACTATGGCTACACCTTC | CASSPTGNYGYTF
TRBJ2-5 | TRBD1 | TRBV28 | few | TGTGCCAGCAGTTCCTTAATCTACCTACCGGGACAGAGCCAAGAGACCCAGTACTTC | CASSSLIYLPGQSQETQYF
TRBJ1-5 | - | TRBV29-1 | - | TGCAGCGTTGCTGAGAATAGCAATCAGCCCCAGCATTTT | CSVAENSNQPQHF
TRBJ1-1 | TRBD1 | TRBV7-9 | - | TGTGCCAGCAGCTATGGACAGGGGGTGAACACTGAAGCTTTCTTT | CASSYGQGVNTEAFF
TRBJ1-1 | - | TRBV5-6 | few | TGTGCCAGCAGCTTGATCGAGGGTACTGAAGCTTTCTTT | CASSLIEGTEAFF
TRBJ2-6 | TRBD1 | TRBV7-9 | - | TGTGCCAGCAGCTTCCCCCGGACAGGGGAGTCTGGGGCCAACGTCCTGACTTTC | CASSFPRTGESGANVLTF
TRBJ1-4 | TRBD1 | TRBV2 | - | TGTGCCAGCAGTAGGGACAGACAGAATGAAAAACTGTTTTTT | CASSRDRQNEKLFF
TRBJ2-2 | - | TRBV27 | few | TGTGCCAGCAGTCCCGGGTTCACCGGGGAGCTGTTTTTT | CASSPGFTGELFF
TRBJ1-5 | - | TRBV7-2 | - | TGTGCCAGCAGAAGAACAGGGAGCAATCAGCCCCAGCATTTT | CASRRTGSNQPQHF
TRBJ2-1 | TRBD2 | TRBV7-3 | - | TGTGCCAGCAGCTTAAATGCGGGGGTCTACAATGAGCAGTTCTTC | CASSLNAGVYNEQFF
TRBJ1-1 | TRBD1 | TRBV7-9 | - | TGTGCCAGCAGCGCAGGGACAGGGAGAGTGAACACTGAAGCTTTCTTT | CASSAGTGRVNTEAFF
TRBJ2-6 | - | TRBV14 | - | TGTGCCAGCAGCCATAGCTCCTCTGGGGCCAACGTCCTGACTTTC | CASSHSSSGANVLTF
TRBJ1-2 | - | TRBV30 | - | TGTGCCTGGAGGCCATTGGGGGCGGATGGCTACACCTTC | CAWRPLGADGYTF
TRBJ2-2 | - | TRBV19 | - | TGTGCCAGTAGTATTCGGTTGGGGGGAGACTCCCCGCGTCCCGGGGAGCTGTTTTTT | CASSIRLGGDSPRPGELFF
TRBJ2-5 | - | TRBV6-1 | few | TGTGCCAGCACACGGGGGAGGGGGAAAGAGACCCAGTACTTC | CASTRGRGKETQYF
TRBJ2-2 | TRBD2 | TRBV7-8 | - | TGTGCCAGCATCCAACTAGCGGGGAAAGTAGTGGCCGGGGAGCTGTTTTTT | CASIQLAGKVVAGELFF
TRBJ2-3 | TRBD2 | TRBV6-4 | - | TGTGCCAGCAGTGACATACACGGCCCGGGGGGGACGCAGTATTTT | CASSDIHGPGGTQYF
TRBJ2-2 | - | TRBV18 | - | TGTGCCAGCTCACCAGGGGAGACCGGGGAGCTGTTTTTT | CASSPGETGELFF
TRBJ2-3 | TRBD2 | TRBV9 | - | TGTGCCAGCAGCGTAGGCGGTAGCGGGGGGCCCACAGATACGCAGTATTTT | CASSVGGSGGPTDTQYF
TRBJ2-3 | - | TRBV11-3 | once | TGTGCCAGCAGCCCTTCAGGCGGGGCTACAGATACGCAGTATTTT | CASSPSGGATDTQYF
TRBJ1-4 | TRBD1 | TRBV6-5 | - | TGTGCCAGCAGTTCCGGGACAGGGGGCAATAATGAAAAACTGTTTTTT | CASSSGTGGNNEKLFF
TRBJ1-2 | TRBD1 | TRBV6-5 | - | TGTGCCAGCAGGCCCGCAGGGGGCGAGGGCTATGGCTACACCTTC | CASRPAGGEGYGYTF
TRBJ2-1 | - | TRBV18 | once | TGTGCCAGCTCACCCAGCGGGCCCCTCTTCTTC | CASSPSGPLFF
TRBJ1-5 | - | TRBV28 | - | TGTGCCAGCAGTCCTGGGGGGGCGAGTAATCAGCCCCAGCATTTT | CASSPGGASNQPQHF
TRBJ1-2 | - | TRBV9 | - | TGTGCCAGCAGCGCCTTTAATAACTATGGCTACACCTTC | CASSAFNNYGYTF
TRBJ1-1 | TRBD1 | TRBV9 | - | TGTGCCAGCAGCGACTACAGGGGGGAAGCTTTCTTT | CASSDYRGEAFF
TRBJ1-2 | - | TRBV27 | few | TGTGCCAGCAGACCCCGAGTCGACTATGGCTACACCTTC | CASRPRVDYGYTF